This passage covers 8 T cell receptor beta chains from one sample sequenced in a study of T cell changes during pregnancy in multiple sclerosis. Clones were sequenced by immunoSEQ multiplex PCR, and TCRdb holds only the in-frame ones, with some missing. Of fewer than 60,000 clones listed, under 95% are singletons. This sample comprised peripheral blood, obtained in the second trimester of pregnancy. The receptors stem from a female donor with multiple sclerosis, enrolled in a pregnancy study.

The chain recombines TRBV19 with TRBJ1-4, with unresolved D. With 5 bases removed from V and 0 bases from J, the gap between germline ends came to 13 bases. The CDR3 sequence is 16 residues long. The germline gives CDR1 LNHDA, CDR2 SQIVND (reference sequence). CDR3 coding DNA: TGTGCCAGTAGTCCACGAGGGATTGCAACTAATGAAAAACTGTTTTTT. Amino acids: CASSPRGIATNEKLFF.

The V and J genes are TRBV12-5 and TRBJ1-5; D remains ambiguous. The CDR3 runs to 17 residues. CDR1 is LGHNT, CDR2 FRNRAP, per germline. Trimming took off 0 bases at V and 3 bases at J, with 15 bases between the two ends. The CDR3 sequence: CASGLVLSPFDNQPQHF. The CDR3, as DNA: TGTGCTAGTGGTTTGGTACTAAGTCCCTTCGACAATCAGCCCCAGCATTTT. The complete variable domain, with remaining parts taken from reference TRBV12-5 and TRBJ1-5, reads DARVTQTPRHKVTEMGQEVTMRCQPILGHNTVFWYRQTMMQGLELLAYFRNRAPLDDSGMPKDRFSAEMPDATLATLKIQPSEPRDSAVYFCASGLVLSPFDNQPQHFGDGTRLSIL.

The genes are TRBV7-6 and TRBJ2-1; D perhaps matches TRBD1 (6 bases). This CDR3 is 12 amino acids long. The germline V gene has CDR1 SGHVS and CDR2 FNYEAQ. V was cut by 3 bases and J by 10 bases, with 10 bases left in between. The CDR3 loop is CASSFGTLEQFF. CDR3 in DNA: TGTGCCAGCAGCTTTGGGACACTAGAGCAGTTCTTC.

CDR3 bases: TGTGCCAGCAGACTGCGACTAGCGGGGGGCATCAATGAGCAGTTCTTC. The encoded protein is CASRLRLAGGINEQFF. The chain joins TRBV28 to TRBJ2-1, with 13 bases matching TRBD2. V dropped 6 bases and J dropped 6; count of bases not matched to a gene: 8. This CDR3 contains 16 residues. Germline values: CDR1 MDHEN, CDR2 SYDVKM.

The rearrangement uses TRBV23-1 and TRBJ1-3; D perhaps matches TRBD1 (5 bases). TRBV23-1 has ORF status, its function being uncertain. Trimming stripped 0 bases from V and 4 bases from J, with 10 bases between. This CDR3 has 15 residues. CDR3 DNA: TGCGCCAGCAGTCAATCAGGCAGGGTCGGAAACACCATATATTTT. It codes for CASSQSGRVGNTIYF.

This chain uses TRBV5-4 with TRBJ2-5; 8 bases line up with TRBD2. CDR1 SGHNT and CDR2 YYREEE come from the germline V gene (reference sequence). J gave up 5 bases and V 4 bases, and 16 bases lay outside the gene matches. This CDR3 is built from 17 residues. The CDR3 is CASSSRRGGVVGETQYF. CDR3 in DNA: TGTGCCAGCAGCAGCAGACGGGGGGGCGTTGTTGGGGAGACCCAGTACTTC.

The count of this clone is one. The rearrangement links TRBV28 to TRBJ1-1; TRBD1 might be the D (5 bases). Trimming stripped 2 bases from V and 5 bases from J, with 9 bases between. There are 13 residues in the CDR3. CDR1 is MDHEN and CDR2 is SYDVKM in the germline V gene. CDR3 residues: CASSLIGGTEAFF. For the CDR3, the DNA is TGTGCCAGCAGTTTAATCGGGGGAACTGAAGCTTTCTTT.

The V and J genes are TRBV6-1 and TRBJ2-2; TRBD2 agrees at 8 bases. The germline gives CDR1 MNHNS, CDR2 SASEGT. This CDR3 contains 15 residues. V shed 4 bases, J shed 4 bases, and the junction held 5 bases outside the gene matches. The CDR3 sequence: CASSAAGGLTGELFF. The CDR3 DNA follows: TGTGCCAGCAGTGCGGCGGGGGGCCTCACCGGGGAGCTGTTTTTT.